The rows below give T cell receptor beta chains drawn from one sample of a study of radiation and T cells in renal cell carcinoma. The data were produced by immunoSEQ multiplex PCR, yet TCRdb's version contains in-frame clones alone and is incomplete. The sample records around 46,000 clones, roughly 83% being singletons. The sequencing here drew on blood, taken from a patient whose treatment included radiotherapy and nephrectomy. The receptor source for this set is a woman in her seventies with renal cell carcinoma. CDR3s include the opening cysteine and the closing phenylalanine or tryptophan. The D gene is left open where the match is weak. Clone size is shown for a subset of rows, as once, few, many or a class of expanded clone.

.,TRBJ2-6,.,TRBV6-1,TGTGCCAGCAAACAGATCTCTGGGGCCAACGTCCTGACTTTC,CASKQISGANVLTF
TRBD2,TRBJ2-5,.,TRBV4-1,TGCGCCAGCAGCCTAGGGAGGGGTCAAGAGACCCAGTACTTC,CASSLGRGQETQYF
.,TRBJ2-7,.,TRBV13,TGTGCCAGCAGCCTGTCCCAGGGCCCCCTCTCCTACGAGCAGTACTTC,CASSLSQGPLSYEQYF
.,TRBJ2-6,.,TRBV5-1,TGCGCCAGCAGCTTTAACAGGGTAGTGGGCTCTGGGGCCAACGTCCTGACTTTC,CASSFNRVVGSGANVLTF
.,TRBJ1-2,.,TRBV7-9,TGTGCCAGCAGCTTAGTTTGGGATGCCACAGAAGGAGGCTACACCTTC,CASSLVWDATEGGYTF
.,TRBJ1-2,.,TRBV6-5,TGTGCCAGCAGCGGGACGTCGGGTGGCTACACCTTC,CASSGTSGGYTF
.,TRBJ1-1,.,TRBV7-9,TGTGCCAGCAGCTTAGCGCCCGGATTTCTCATGAACACTGAAGCTTTCTTT,CASSLAPGFLMNTEAFF
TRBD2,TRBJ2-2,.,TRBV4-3,TGCGCCAGCAGCCAATACGTTAGCGGGACTTCCGGGGAGCTGTTTTTT,CASSQYVSGTSGELFF
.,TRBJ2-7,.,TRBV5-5,TGTGCCAGCAGCACCGATTCCTACGAGCAGTACTTC,CASSTDSYEQYF
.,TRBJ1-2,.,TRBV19,TGTGCCAGTAGTATTGGCGGCGTCCCCTACTATGGCTACACCTTC,CASSIGGVPYYGYTF
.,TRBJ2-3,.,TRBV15,TGTGCCACCAGCAGAAGGAGGGGGACTAGCACAGATACGCAGTATTTT,CATSRRRGTSTDTQYF
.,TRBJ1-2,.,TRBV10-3,TGTGCCATCAGTGAGTCGTCCGGCTCAGGGGACTATGGCTACACCTTC,CAISESSGSGDYGYTF
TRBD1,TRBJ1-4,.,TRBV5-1,TGCGCCAGCAGCGGGCGGACAGGCCCGAATGAAAAACTGTTTTTT,CASSGRTGPNEKLFF
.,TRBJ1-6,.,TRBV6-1,TGTGCCAGCAGTGAATTGGACCGGGGTTCACCCCTCCACTTT,CASSELDRGSPLHF
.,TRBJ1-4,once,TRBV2,TGTGCCAGCAGGACAGGTTACGAAAAACTGTTTTTT,CASRTGYEKLFF
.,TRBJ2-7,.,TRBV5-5,TGTGCCAGCAGCGCAGCACCCGGATCCTACGAGCAGTACTTC,CASSAAPGSYEQYF
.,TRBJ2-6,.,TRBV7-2,TGTGCCAGCAGCCCGCCGGCCACCTCTGGGGCCAACGTCCTGACTTTC,CASSPPATSGANVLTF
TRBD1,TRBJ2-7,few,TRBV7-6,TGTGCCAGCAGCGCCACAGGGGGGCAAGATTACGAGCAGTACTTC,CASSATGGQDYEQYF
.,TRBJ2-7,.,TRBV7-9,TGTGCCAGCAGCTTCGACAGGATATACGAGCAGTACTTC,CASSFDRIYEQYF
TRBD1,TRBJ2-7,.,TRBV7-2,TGTGCCAGCAGTTTTTTTCAGGGGGCCTACGAGCAGTACTTC,CASSFFQGAYEQYF
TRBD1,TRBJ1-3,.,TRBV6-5,TGTGCCACTGGGACAGGGGGTAACACCATATATTTT,CATGTGGNTIYF
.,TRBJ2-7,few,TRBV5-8,TGTGCCAGCAGCTTCGACAACTCCTACGAGCAGTACTTC,CASSFDNSYEQYF
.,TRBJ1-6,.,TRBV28,TGTGCCAGCAGTTTCCCCTCACCCCTCCACTTT,CASSFPSPLHF
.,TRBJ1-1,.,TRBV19,TGTGCCAGTAGTTCATCATGGGGAAGGACTGAAGCTTTCTTT,CASSSSWGRTEAFF
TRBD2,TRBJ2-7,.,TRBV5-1,TGCGCCAGCAGCGCTAGCGGGAGGGCCTTCGAGCAGTACTTC,CASSASGRAFEQYF
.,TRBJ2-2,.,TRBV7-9,TGTGCCAGCAGTTCAGGGTTCACCGGGGAGCTGTTTTTT,CASSSGFTGELFF
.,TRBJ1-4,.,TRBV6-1,TGTGCCAGCAGTGATAAGCATGCAACTAATGAAAAACTGTTTTTT,CASSDKHATNEKLFF
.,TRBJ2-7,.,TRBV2,TGTGCCAGCAGCGGCCCCCCCGCCAGAATATCAACCTACGAGCAGTACTTC,CASSGPPARISTYEQYF
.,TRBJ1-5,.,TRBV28,TGTGCCAGCAGTTTGGGAAGCCGGCAGCCCCAGCATTTT,CASSLGSRQPQHF
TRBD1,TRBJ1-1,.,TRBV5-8,TGTGCCAGCAGCTTGTTAACAGGGGTCGGTGAAGCTTTCTTT,CASSLLTGVGEAFF
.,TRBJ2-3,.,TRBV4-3,TGCGCCAGCAGCCAAGACCCAGCGGTTTGGACAGATACGCAGTATTTT,CASSQDPAVWTDTQYF
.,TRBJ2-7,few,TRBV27,TGTGCCAGCAGTCTAGCGTTCCCCCCCTACGAGCAGTACTTC,CASSLAFPPYEQYF
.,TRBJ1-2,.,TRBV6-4,TGTGCCAGCACCGGGCCCTATGGCTACACCTTC,CASTGPYGYTF
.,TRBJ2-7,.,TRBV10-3,TGTGCCATCAGGGGGGTAGCGGCAAACGAGCAGTACTTC,CAIRGVAANEQYF
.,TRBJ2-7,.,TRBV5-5,TGTGCCAGCAGTTGGGACACCCCCTTCGAGCAGTACTTC,CASSWDTPFEQYF
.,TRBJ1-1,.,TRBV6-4,TGTGCCAGCAGTGAGAATTGGGGGGCAAGAACTGAAGCTTTCTTT,CASSENWGARTEAFF